These 16 T cell receptor beta chains came from one sample sequenced in a study of spatial heterogeneity in lung cancer. Time point here: sample taken at primary tumor resection. Study-wide findings and caveats: For expanded intratumoral alpha and beta TCRs, counts tracked tumor mutation counts.

Their antigens are not known. One entry per CDR3 protein results from TCRdb running MiXCR on the 5' RACE reads. Of some 6,900 distinct CDR3 sequences in the sample, about 11% were seen once. Sequencing used lung tumor tissue, obtained at surgery. The receptor source for this set is a male donor with early-stage non-small cell lung cancer.

This clonotype was picked up a small number of times. The genes are TRBV29-1 and TRBJ2-3, with D uncertain. The V end lost 3 bases, the J end lost 2 bases, and 6 bases lay between the germline ends. The CDR3 spans 12 residues. Germline assignment: CDR1 SQVTM and CDR2 ANQGSEA. As DNA, the CDR3 is TGCAGCGTTGACGAATCCACAGATACGCAGTATTTT. As protein: CSVDESTDTQYF.

This clonotype was detected many times. The CDR3 protein is CASSLVSSGIADTQYF. The CDR3 DNA follows: TGTGCCAGCAGTTTAGTGTCTAGCGGGATAGCAGATACGCAGTATTTT. The rearrangement joins TRBV27 to TRBJ2-3; the match to TRBD2 covers 9 bases. Trimming removed 2 bases from V and 4 bases from J; junction bases left unmatched: 7. CDR1 and CDR2 (germline): MNHEY, SMNVEV (reference sequence). The CDR3 covers 16 residues.

This clonotype was found many times. This chain connects TRBV5-1 to TRBJ1-2; 11 nucleotides agree with TRBD1. CDR1 is SGHRS, CDR2 YFSETQ, per germline. The CDR3 consists of 15 residues. Germline trimming cut 3 bases from V and 7 bases from J; bases unmatched to any gene: 8. This CDR3 reads CASSYIGTGGPGYTF. The DNA for the CDR3 is TGCGCCAGCAGCTACATAGGGACAGGGGGTCCTGGCTACACCTTC.

This clonotype is medium-sized. This chain joins TRBV10-3 and TRBJ1-5, with 7 bases lining up with TRBD1. This CDR3 is 15 amino acids long. The junction had 5 bases not matched to a gene; V was cut back by 0 bases and J by 6 bases. CDR1 and CDR2 (germline): ENHRY, SYGVKD. The CDR3 sequence: CAISESLTGSQPQHF. The CDR3 region has the DNA TGTGCCATCAGTGAGTCGTTGACAGGGAGTCAGCCCCAGCATTTT.

The V and J genes are TRBV6-6 and TRBJ1-3; 8 bases match TRBD1. The CDR3 covers 16 residues. V trimming: 6 bases; J trimming: 0 bases; junction bases outside the gene matches: 7. Germline CDR1 and CDR2: MNHNY and SVGAGI (reference sequence). Written as DNA, the CDR3 is TGTGCCAGCAGGGACAGGGCGGAGAGCTCTGGAAACACCATATATTTT. Its translation is CASRDRAESSGNTIYF.

This clonotype was recorded a few times. The genes are TRBV6-2 or TRBV6-3 and TRBJ2-7; 8 nucleotides match TRBD1. With V trimmed by 4 bases and J by 0 bases, 11 bases remained unmatched. The CDR3 is 17 residues long. CDR1 MNHEY and CDR2 SVGEGT come from the germline V gene. The DNA of the CDR3 is TGTGCCAGCAGTTCGGTCGGGCCAGGGGGCGCCTCCTACGAGCAGTACGTC. Encoded protein: CASSSVGPGGASYEQYV.

J is TRBJ1-5 and V is TRBV2; the D gene is possibly TRBD1 (6 bases). V lost 6 bases and J lost 6, with 15 bases in between. Germline lookup yields CDR1 SNHLY and CDR2 FYNNEI. CDR3 length equals 14 residues. CDR3 bases: TGTGCCAGCAGAGGACCCCTCAGGGGTCAGCCCCAGCATTTT. Amino acid sequence: CASRGPLRGQPQHF.

This clonotype came up a few times. The chain combines TRBV20-1 with TRBJ2-7; perhaps TRBD1 as D (5 bases). V lost 6 bases, J lost 6 bases, and 21 bases lay in between. The CDR3 spans 14 residues. Germline CDR1 and CDR2: DFQATT and SNEGSKA (reference sequence). CDR3 sequence reads: CSATTPDGASEQYF. The CDR3 nucleotides are TGCAGTGCCACAACCCCGGATGGGGCCTCCGAGCAGTACTTC.

This clonotype was seen more than once but under ten times. The rearrangement links TRBV29-1 to TRBJ1-1; D is undetermined. The CDR3 covers 14 residues. The germline V and J ends were trimmed by 6 bases and 5 bases, with 19 bases remaining between them. In germline, CDR1 is SQVTM, CDR2 ANQGSEA. The CDR3 loop is CSVLRSSLRTEAFF. For the CDR3, the DNA is TGCAGCGTCCTCCGGAGCTCCTTGAGGACTGAAGCTTTCTTT.

This clonotype was seen at least ten times. One end of the junction does not line up with germline, which may come from a read error. The chain couples TRBV5-1 to TRBJ2-1; D may match TRBD1 or TRBD2 (5 bases each). Germline CDR1 SGHRS, CDR2 YFSETQ. This CDR3 contains 13 residues. CDR3 sequence (DNA): TGCGCCAGCAGTTTGGGACGTTCCGTTGAGCAGTTCTTC. Its translation is CASSLGRSVEQFF.

This clonotype is categorized as medium-sized (0.01 to 0.1%). J is TRBJ1-2 and V is TRBV7-9; TRBD1 is a possible D gene (6 bases). Looked up from germline, CDR1 is SEHNR and CDR2 is FQNEAQ (reference sequence). V shed 2 bases and J shed 6 bases, with 16 bases lying between them. This CDR3 is 15 amino acids long. CDR3 loop: CASSLLDRSWNGYTF. The CDR3 region has the DNA TGTGCCAGCAGCTTACTCGACAGGTCCTGGAATGGCTACACCTTC.

This clonotype was counted at least ten times. CDR3 amino acids: CASSLAPTGGLRYEQYF. DNA for the CDR3: TGCGCCAGCAGCTTGGCCCCGACAGGGGGCTTAAGGTACGAGCAGTACTTC. V is TRBV5-1 and J is TRBJ2-7; 10 nucleotides agree with TRBD1. Germline V gives CDR1 SGHRS, CDR2 YFSETQ. V lost 0 bases and J lost 4; bases outside the gene matches: 10. CDR3 length equals 17 residues.

This clonotype was seen ten or more times. This chain's CDR3 is CASSEEREVTDTQYF. CDR3 in DNA: TGTGCCAGCAGTGAGGAGCGGGAGGTCACAGATACGCAGTATTTT. The rearrangement links TRBV2 to TRBJ2-3, with 9 nucleotides matching TRBD2. The germline CDR1 and CDR2 sequences are SNHLY and FYNNEI. CDR3 length: 15 residues. With 3 bases clipped from V and 2 bases from J, the junction kept 3 bases outside the gene matches.

Many counts were recorded for this clonotype. This chain links TRBV20-1 with TRBJ1-1; 7 bases fit TRBD1. Per the germline V gene, CDR1 is DFQATT and CDR2 is SNEGSKA (reference sequence). With V trimmed by 7 bases and J by 5 bases, 7 bases remained unmatched. The CDR3 runs 12 residues. The CDR3 DNA is TGCAGTGTAGGCAGGGGGTCGACTGAAGCTTTCTTT. Residues: CSVGRGSTEAFF.

This chain uses TRBV5-1 with TRBJ1-1, with D possibly matching TRBD1 (5 bases). The CDR3 consists of 13 residues. The V end was cut by 5 bases, the J end by 4 bases, with 12 bases between. Germline V lookup: CDR1 SGHRS, CDR2 YFSETQ. CDR3 DNA sequence: TGCGCCAGCAGGAGTTCGCAGGGCACTGAAGCTTTCTTT. Translation gives CASRSSQGTEAFF.

V gene TRBV6-5 combines with J gene TRBJ1-2, with D tentatively TRBD1 (6 bases). CDR3 size: 12 residues. Per germline, CDR1 MNHEY and CDR2 SVGAGI. Trimming removed 6 bases at V and 7 bases at J, with 12 bases between. Here the CDR3 DNA reads TGTGCCAGCAGACAGGGTGTCACTGGCTACACCTTC. Translated, it gives CASRQGVTGYTF.